These 27 T cell receptor beta chains came from one sample sequenced in a study of blood T cell repertoires in COVID-19. This table comes from immunoSEQ multiplex PCR, and its TCRdb copy is limited to in-frame clones, with some not included. Among about 250,000 clones listed, approximately 90% were seen once. The sequenced sample was PBMCs or T cells enriched from blood (not recorded which). These receptors originate from a woman between 18 and 29 years old who had recovered from COVID-19.

This sequence joins TRBV21-1 and TRBJ2-1; the D call of TRBD1 is as the table states it, not checked on the DNA. TRBV21-1 is reported as a pseudogene. This CDR3 has 15 residues. The chain's CDR3 is CASSPMANLEWEQFF. CDR3 bases: TGTGCCAGCAGCCCCATGGCAAATCTCGAATGGGAGCAGTTCTTC.

The chain uses TRBV6-5 and TRBJ1-6, with 9 bases aligning to TRBD1. The J segment lost 10 bases and the V segment lost 7 bases, leaving 5 bases of the junction unmatched. The CDR3 runs 13 residues. The germline gives CDR1 MNHEY, CDR2 SVGAGI. This chain's CDR3 is CASTRDRDSPLHF. The CDR3 DNA is TGTGCCAGCACCCGGGACAGGGACTCACCCCTCCACTTT.

The CDR3 bases are TGCAGCGTTGACCAACCGGGACAGGGGAGTTACGAGCAGTACTTC. Encoded protein: CSVDQPGQGSYEQYF. The chain uses TRBV29-1 and TRBJ2-7, with 10 positions matching TRBD1. Germline CDR1 and CDR2: SQVTM and ANQGSEA. The junction had 9 bases not matched to a gene; V was cut back by 3 bases and J by 4 bases. CDR3 length: 15 amino acids.

The chain is built from TRBV7-8 and TRBJ1-1, with D possibly matching TRBD1 (6 bases). The germline V and J ends were trimmed by 5 bases and 3 bases, with 16 bases remaining between them. CDR1 is SGHVS and CDR2 is FQNEAQ in the germline V gene. The CDR3 loop spans 15 amino acids. CDR3 amino acids: CASSPYEGVDTEAFF. The DNA for the CDR3 is TGTGCCAGCAGCCCCTACGAGGGGGTGGACACTGAAGCTTTCTTT.

This sequence joins TRBV7-9 and TRBJ1-4; D unresolved. The CDR3 consists of 14 residues. V lost 5 bases and J 5 bases, leaving 12 bases between the germline ends. Germline CDR1 is SEHNR and CDR2 is FQNEAQ (reference sequence). CDR3 amino acids: CASSNGLPNEKLFF. The CDR3 DNA sequence: TGTGCCAGCAGCAACGGACTGCCGAATGAAAAACTGTTTTTT.

The chain has TRBV2 and TRBJ1-6, with TRBD1 matching over 7 bases. V lost 4 bases and J lost 9; bases outside the gene matches: 6. Germline CDR1 reads SNHLY; CDR2 reads FYNNEI. The CDR3 is 14 amino acids. The CDR3 loop reads CASSVDAGGSPLHF. CDR3 DNA sequence: TGTGCCAGCAGTGTCGATGCAGGGGGTTCACCCCTCCACTTT.

DNA for the CDR3: TGTGCCAGCAGTGGTGAGAGCTCCTATAATTCACCCCTCCACTTT. It translates to CASSGESSYNSPLHF. V gene TRBV2 combines with J gene TRBJ1-6; no firm D call. Trimming shortened V by 4 bases and J by 0 bases, and 7 bases separated the two germline ends. The CDR3 spans 15 residues. Germline V CDR1 and CDR2: SNHLY, FYNNEI.

The rearrangement joins TRBV5-5 to TRBJ1-2; TRBD1 matches 9 bases. J was trimmed by 5 bases and V by 3 bases; bases with no gene match: 5. In germline, CDR1 is SGHKS, CDR2 YYEKEE (reference sequence). The CDR3 length is 14 residues. Here the CDR3 DNA reads TGTGCCAGCAGCTCCGGGACAGGGTATTATGGCTACACCTTC. Protein: CASSSGTGYYGYTF.

In regard to this clone: Additional DNA sequences in this sample encode the identical CDR3. The chain recombines TRBV9 with TRBJ2-1; 11 bases agree with TRBD2. The CDR3 sequence is 16 residues long. Germline assignment: CDR1 SGDLS and CDR2 YYNGEE. The V and J ends lost 0 bases and 4 bases, in that order; junction bases with no gene match: 3. CDR3 sequence: CASSVDLAGGYNEQFF. The CDR3 DNA sequence: TGTGCCAGCAGCGTAGACCTAGCGGGAGGATACAATGAGCAGTTCTTC.

This clone is medium-sized by share. This sequence joins TRBV6-4 and TRBJ2-3, with 8 bases aligning to TRBD2. The V segment lost 0 bases and the J segment 5 bases; nucleotides outside the gene matches: 7. In germline, CDR1 is MRHNA, CDR2 SNTAGT. The CDR3 loop spans 16 amino acids. The CDR3 DNA sequence: TGTGCCAGCAGTGACTCAGGCGGGGGGCCCATAGATACGCAGTATTTT. This codes for CASSDSGGGPIDTQYF.

Of note for this clone: Other DNA sequences of this sample code for an identical CDR3. This chain connects TRBV9 to TRBJ1-1; D is perhaps TRBD1 (6 bases). CDR3 size: 14 residues. Germline loops: CDR1 SGDLS, CDR2 YYNGEE. V was cut by 0 bases and J by 2 bases, with 8 bases left in between. The DNA for the CDR3 is TGTGCCAGCAGCGTAGGACAGGTTAACACTGAAGCTTTCTTT. This gives the protein CASSVGQVNTEAFF.

This clone has just one count. The genes are TRBV19 and TRBJ1-1; D unclear. The germline gives CDR1 LNHDA, CDR2 SQIVND (reference sequence). The CDR3 loop spans 15 amino acids. V shed 1 base and J shed 1 base, with 10 bases lying between them. The DNA for the CDR3 is TGTGCCAGTAGTATAGCCTGGACTGGGAACACTGAAGCTTTCTTT. Translating gives CASSIAWTGNTEAFF.

The V gene is TRBV3-1 (or the pseudogene TRBV3-2), the J gene TRBJ2-5, with D tentatively TRBD1 (5 bases). Per the germline V gene, CDR1 is LGHDT and CDR2 is YNNKEL (reference sequence). With 0 bases removed from V and 4 bases from J, the gap between germline ends came to 9 bases. This CDR3 is built from 14 residues. CDR3 region: CASSQDSQGETQYF. The CDR3 DNA follows: TGTGCCAGCAGCCAAGATTCCCAGGGAGAGACCCAGTACTTC.

As to this clone: Mismatch with germline at one junction end may stem from a read error. The V gene is TRBV6-5, the J gene TRBJ1-1, with D possibly TRBD1 on 6 matching bases. This CDR3 contains 15 residues. Germline loops: CDR1 MNHEY, CDR2 SVGAGI. CDR3 residues: CASSYSGTINTEAFF. In nucleotides, the CDR3 is TGTGCCAGCAGCTACTCCGGGACAATTAACACTGAAGCTTTCTTT.

This chain connects TRBV6-5 to TRBJ1-2; D is unclear. Germline V gives CDR1 MNHEY, CDR2 SVGAGI. Deletions cut 6 bases from V and 4 bases from J, with 15 bases between. This CDR3 spans 14 amino acids. CDR3: CASRPVEGVYGYTF. The CDR3 nucleotides are TGTGCCAGCAGGCCCGTGGAGGGTGTCTATGGCTACACCTTC.

This chain joins TRBV24-1 and TRBJ2-1; 11 bases line up with TRBD2. CDR1 and CDR2 from the germline V gene are KGHDR and SFDVKD. This CDR3 comprises 15 residues. Trimming at V came to 9 bases and at J to 4 bases, leaving 7 bases not matched to a gene. The CDR3 loop reads CATGGGLAEYNEQFF. In DNA form, the CDR3 reads TGTGCCACCGGTGGGGGACTAGCGGAATACAATGAGCAGTTCTTC.

J is TRBJ1-6 and V is TRBV4-2, with D possibly TRBD1 on 6 matching bases. This CDR3 is 16 amino acids long. Germline lookup yields CDR1 LGHNA and CDR2 YNFKEQ. V shed 6 bases and J shed 3 bases, with 15 bases lying between them. CDR3 sequence reads: CASSPHAGDYNSPLHF. The CDR3 bases are TGTGCCAGCAGTCCCCACGCAGGGGACTATAATTCACCCCTCCACTTT.

This rearrangement joins TRBV7-8 to TRBJ1-3; 11 nucleotides line up with TRBD1. The CDR3 covers 13 residues. With 3 bases clipped from V and 8 bases from J, the junction kept 0 bases outside the gene matches. Germline assignment: CDR1 SGHVS and CDR2 FQNEAQ. This CDR3 reads CASSLGQGDTIYF. The CDR3 DNA reads TGTGCCAGCAGCTTGGGACAGGGGGACACCATATATTTT.

The table lists this clone with a count of one. This CDR3 reads CASKPTGGTYEQYF. CDR3 sequence (DNA): TGTGCCAGCAAACCGACAGGGGGAACCTACGAGCAGTACTTC. V usage is TRBV2 and J usage is TRBJ2-7, with 9 bases identical to TRBD1. Germline trimming cut 7 bases from V and 2 bases from J; bases unmatched to any gene: 6. Per the germline V gene, CDR1 is SNHLY and CDR2 is FYNNEI. CDR3 length equals 14 residues.

The chain carries TRBV9 and TRBJ1-2; D ambiguous. Germline V gene lookup returns CDR1 SGDLS and CDR2 YYNGEE. The germline V and J ends were trimmed by 4 bases and 2 bases, with 12 bases remaining between them. The CDR3 contains 14 residues. The CDR3 region is CASSPMAENYGYTF. In DNA form, the CDR3 reads TGTGCCAGCAGCCCAATGGCGGAGAACTATGGCTACACCTTC.

In its sample, this clone was seen once. The chain's CDR3 is CASSLGVGGNQPQHF. Written as DNA, the CDR3 is TGCGCCAGCAGCTTGGGCGTAGGCGGGAATCAGCCCCAGCATTTT. The chain is built from TRBV5-1 and TRBJ1-5, with D unresolved. This CDR3 is 15 amino acids long. The V and J ends lost 0 bases and 4 bases respectively, with 11 bases between them. The germline V gene has CDR1 SGHRS and CDR2 YFSETQ.

V and J are TRBV5-6 and TRBJ2-3; maybe TRBD1 (6 bases). Trimming took off 1 base at V and 6 bases at J, with 12 bases between the two ends. Germline V gene sequence: CDR1 SGHDT, CDR2 YYEEEE. This CDR3 comprises 14 residues. The CDR3 spells CASSLSSGADTQYF. Here the CDR3 DNA reads TGTGCCAGCAGCTTGTCGTCAGGGGCGGATACGCAGTATTTT.

The chain uses TRBV27 and TRBJ2-7; TRBD2 might be the D (5 bases). Germline assignment: CDR1 MNHEY and CDR2 SMNVEV (reference sequence). Trimming stripped 6 bases from V and 6 bases from J, with 18 bases between. The CDR3 consists of 14 residues. This CDR3 is CASSLEGIALEQYF. In nucleotides, the CDR3 is TGTGCCAGCAGCCTAGAGGGAATCGCCCTCGAGCAGTACTTC.

This clone was found once. The V gene is TRBV5-4, the J gene TRBJ2-5, with D possibly being TRBD2 (7 bases). The CDR3 covers 14 residues. Trimming took 3 bases from V and 4 from J, leaving 13 bases between them. The germline V gene encodes CDR1 SGHNT and CDR2 YYREEE (reference sequence). The CDR3 region is CASSSGGFGETQYF. CDR3 sequence (DNA): TGTGCCAGCAGCTCGGGGGGCTTTGGAGAGACCCAGTACTTC.

CDR3 residues: CAIPGIWLNTEAFF. The CDR3 region has the DNA TGTGCCATCCCAGGGATTTGGTTGAACACTGAAGCTTTCTTT. The genes are TRBV2 and TRBJ1-1; D perhaps matches TRBD1 (5 bases). Trimming left V 10 bases short and J 0 bases short, with 15 bases between. The CDR3 spans 14 residues. Germline V CDR1 and CDR2: SNHLY, FYNNEI.

The rearrangement joins TRBV28 to TRBJ1-1; 8 positions agree with TRBD1. Losses at the gene ends were 2 bases for V and 3 bases for J; bases not matched to a gene: 8. Per the germline V gene, CDR1 is MDHEN and CDR2 is SYDVKM. The CDR3 runs 16 residues. CDR3: CASSLSGQGSDTEAFF. CDR3 sequence (DNA): TGTGCCAGCAGTTTAAGCGGACAGGGCTCGGACACTGAAGCTTTCTTT.

The chain recombines TRBV5-6 with TRBJ1-3; TRBD1 aligns across 7 bases. This CDR3 is 16 amino acids long. CDR1 and CDR2 from the germline V gene are SGHDT and YYEEEE. Trimming at V came to 2 bases and at J to 3 bases, leaving 8 bases not matched to a gene. CDR3 DNA: TGTGCCAGCAGCTTCGAGCCCGACAGGGTTGGAAACACCATATATTTT. Encoded protein: CASSFEPDRVGNTIYF.